The 28 T cell receptor beta chains in this list originate from one sample, sequenced in a study of PD-L1 blockade in urothelial cancer. The time point here: peripheral blood 6 weeks after treatment start. Clones were sequenced by immunoSEQ multiplex PCR, and TCRdb holds only the in-frame ones, with some missing. Of about 40,000 clones listed, approximately 88% were seen once; the top ten hold about 10%. The sequences come from PBMCs, collected around atezolizumab (anti-PD-L1) treatment. The receptors were sampled from a man in his forties or fifties with urothelial cancer.

V and J are TRBV1 and TRBJ2-3; the D segment call TRBD1 is taken from the table without a DNA check. TRBV1 is annotated as a pseudogene. The CDR3 extends over 18 amino acids. The CDR3 sequence: CTSSHPLPDREGTDTQYF. The DNA for the CDR3 is TGCACCAGCAGCCATCCTCTCCCCGACAGGGAAGGGACAGATACGCAGTATTTT.

The genes are TRBV6-5 and TRBJ1-2; D gene unclear. This CDR3 contains 13 residues. Germline assignment: CDR1 MNHEY and CDR2 SVGAGI. The germline V and J ends were trimmed by 0 bases and 5 bases, with 7 bases remaining between them. Here the CDR3 reads CASSYSERYGYTF. CDR3 nucleotide sequence: TGTGCCAGCAGTTACTCGGAGAGGTATGGCTACACCTTC.

The chain joins TRBV9 to TRBJ1-1, with D uncertain. Looked up from germline, CDR1 is SGDLS and CDR2 is YYNGEE. CDR3 length equals 13 residues. V lost 0 bases and J lost 3, with 6 bases in between. This CDR3 is CASSVGPDTEAFF. The CDR3 nucleotides read TGTGCCAGCAGCGTAGGTCCGGACACTGAAGCTTTCTTT.

The genes are TRBV5-8 and TRBJ1-3; D perhaps matches TRBD1 (5 bases). Trimming shortened V by 2 bases and J by 4 bases, and 13 bases separated the two germline ends. The germline V gene has CDR1 SGHTS and CDR2 YDEGEE. The CDR3 contains 15 residues. For the CDR3, the DNA is TGTGCCAGCAGCTTAGTCCAGGGCGAGGGAAACACCATATATTTT. This gives the protein CASSLVQGEGNTIYF.

The rearrangement links TRBV19 to TRBJ2-1; 10 bases are shared with TRBD2. With 4 bases clipped from V and 9 bases from J, the junction kept 9 bases outside the gene matches. CDR3 size: 15 residues. Per the germline V gene, CDR1 is LNHDA and CDR2 is SQIVND (reference sequence). The CDR3: CASSTKAGGRGEQFF. The CDR3 coding sequence is TGTGCCAGTAGTACCAAAGCGGGAGGGAGGGGTGAGCAGTTCTTC.

The chain combines TRBV30 with TRBJ2-7, with 8 bases aligning to TRBD1. Germline CDR1 GTSNPN, CDR2 SVGIG (reference sequence). The CDR3 totals 13 residues. The CDR3 DNA follows: TGTGCATTGACCCGGGACAGGCCCAAGGGGCAGTACTTC. Translated: CALTRDRPKGQYF.

This chain joins TRBV19 and TRBJ2-7; D perhaps matches TRBD1 (9 bases). Germline V gives CDR1 LNHDA, CDR2 SQIVND (reference sequence). The CDR3 sequence is 16 residues long. Deletions cut 7 bases from V and 6 bases from J, with 25 bases between. The DNA for the CDR3 is TGTGCCAGTACCATCGGGGGGGGGACAGGGCCCTCCGAGCAGTACTTC. It is translated as CASTIGGGTGPSEQYF.

The gene calls are TRBV14 and TRBJ1-1; D is uncertain. Trimming left V 1 base short and J 4 bases short, with 7 bases between. Germline CDR1 SGHDN, CDR2 FVKESK. The CDR3 consists of 13 residues. The chain's CDR3 is CASSQGASTEAFF. The CDR3 DNA reads as TGTGCCAGCAGCCAAGGGGCAAGCACTGAAGCTTTCTTT. The full variable domain, rest sourced from reference TRBV14 and TRBJ1-1, is EAGVTQFPSHSVIEKGQTVTLRCDPISGHDNLYWYRRVMGKEIKFLLHFVKESKQDESGMPNNRFLAERTGGTYSTLKVQPAELEDSGVYFCASSQGASTEAFFGQGTRLTVV.

The chain carries TRBV6-1 and TRBJ2-7; weak D call: TRBD2 (6 bases). The CDR3 has 12 amino acids. The germline CDR1 and CDR2 sequences are MNHNS and SASEGT. Trimming shortened V by 6 bases and J by 3 bases, and 9 bases separated the two germline ends. The CDR3, as DNA: TGTGCCAGCAGCGGCGGGATCTACGAGCAGTACTTC. Translated, it gives CASSGGIYEQYF.

The V call is TRBV27, the J call TRBJ1-2, with D perhaps matching TRBD1 (5 bases). The V gene's germline CDR1 is MNHEY and CDR2 SMNVEV (reference sequence). Trimming pared 5 bases from V and 9 bases from J, leaving 25 bases between. The CDR3 sequence is 16 residues long. CDR3 coding DNA: TGTGCCAGCAGTCCCTTTCAGCTACTCCCGGACAAGCGCTACACCTTC. It specifies CASSPFQLLPDKRYTF.

On this clone: The same CDR3 can be traced to other DNA sequences in this sample. CDR3 DNA sequence: TGTGCCAGCATAAGGGGGGGCTCCTACAATGAGCAGTTCTTC. Translation gives CASIRGGSYNEQFF. V is TRBV28 and J is TRBJ2-1, with D possibly TRBD2 on 7 matching bases. Trimming took 7 bases from V and 0 from J, leaving 10 bases between them. This CDR3 comprises 14 residues. The germline CDR1 and CDR2 sequences are MDHEN and SYDVKM.

Here the CDR3 DNA reads TGTGCCAGCAGGCCCGTACAGGGGTCCTACGAGCAGTACTTC. This sequence encodes CASRPVQGSYEQYF. The rearrangement joins TRBV6-1 to TRBJ2-7; 7 nucleotides match TRBD1. The germline V gene has CDR1 MNHNS and CDR2 SASEGT. The V segment lost 6 bases and the J segment 1 base; nucleotides outside the gene matches: 6. The CDR3 is made up of 14 amino acids.

The rearrangement joins TRBV27 to TRBJ2-1; D might be TRBD2 (5 bases). In germline, CDR1 is MNHEY, CDR2 SMNVEV (reference sequence). This CDR3 is built from 15 residues. V gave up 3 bases and J gave up 4 bases, with 13 bases separating them. The CDR3 sequence: CASSLAGSLYNEQFF. The DNA of the CDR3 is TGTGCCAGCAGTTTGGCGGGCAGTTTGTACAATGAGCAGTTCTTC.

This chain links TRBV28 with TRBJ1-4; 8 nucleotides line up with TRBD1. Trimming cost V 2 bases and J 5 bases; bases outside gene matches: 7. The CDR3 contains 16 residues. CDR1 MDHEN and CDR2 SYDVKM come from the germline V gene. CDR3 sequence reads: CASSLPSDRENEKLFF. DNA of the CDR3: TGTGCCAGCAGTTTACCCTCGGACAGGGAGAATGAAAAACTGTTTTTT.

The genes are TRBV7-9 and TRBJ2-7; tentatively, D is TRBD1 (5 bases). The germline CDR1 and CDR2 sequences are SEHNR and FQNEAQ (reference sequence). The V and J ends lost 3 bases and 1 base respectively, with 13 bases between them. The CDR3 loop spans 15 amino acids. The CDR3 loop is CASSFQGSVSYEQYF. In DNA form, the CDR3 reads TGTGCCAGCAGCTTCCAGGGCTCGGTTTCCTACGAGCAGTACTTC.

This rearrangement joins TRBV27 to TRBJ2-1, with D perhaps matching TRBD2 (6 bases). V lost 1 base, J lost 6 bases, and 13 bases lay in between. Germline V gene data show CDR1 as MNHEY and CDR2 as SMNVEV (reference sequence). The CDR3 totals 15 residues. As DNA, the CDR3 is TGTGCCAGCAGTTTATTACGGGAGAAGGGCAATGAGCAGTTCTTC. Protein sequence: CASSLLREKGNEQFF.

The chain links TRBV14 to TRBJ2-7, with TRBD2 matching over 12 bases. Losses at the gene ends were 4 bases for V and 7 bases for J; bases not matched to a gene: 17. This CDR3 region has 18 residues. Germline V CDR1 and CDR2: SGHDN, FVKESK. In nucleotides, the CDR3 is TGTGCCAGCAGCCCCCCCCAGGCCCTAGCGGGAGGGAGAGGTGAGCAGTACTTC. Its protein is CASSPPQALAGGRGEQYF.

The J gene is TRBJ2-7, the V gene TRBV28, with 9 bases that match TRBD2. V lost 6 bases and J lost 0; bases outside the gene matches: 3. This CDR3 contains 14 residues. Per germline, CDR1 MDHEN and CDR2 SYDVKM. The CDR3, as DNA: TGTGCCAGCAGCCGACTAGCGGACTCCTACGAGCAGTACTTC. This sequence encodes CASSRLADSYEQYF.

This sequence joins TRBV5-8 and TRBJ1-5; 7 bases align to TRBD1. After removal of 4 bases from V and 5 bases from J, the junction contained 9 bases not matched to a gene. Germline V CDR1 and CDR2: SGHTS, YDEGEE. This CDR3 is 15 amino acids long. CDR3 DNA: TGTGCCAGCAGCCCCCTGGGCAGGGGGGATCAGCCCCAGCATTTT. This encodes CASSPLGRGDQPQHF.

The chain is built from TRBV28 and TRBJ2-3; 11 bases line up with TRBD2. The length of the CDR3 is 15 residues. The V gene's germline CDR1 is MDHEN and CDR2 SYDVKM. With V trimmed by 5 bases and J by 5 bases, 6 bases remained unmatched. The CDR3 protein is CASSITSGSRDTQYF. The CDR3 nucleotides read TGTGCCAGCAGTATTACTAGCGGGAGTAGAGATACGCAGTATTTT.

The CDR3 sequence: CASSLVDSGYGYTF. The CDR3 nucleotides read TGCGCCAGCAGCTTGGTTGATTCGGGCTATGGCTACACCTTC. The chain joins TRBV5-1 to TRBJ1-2; no firm D call. Germline values: CDR1 SGHRS, CDR2 YFSETQ. The length of the CDR3 is 14 residues. V was cut by 0 bases and J by 4 bases, with 10 bases left in between.

The chain couples TRBV10-3 to TRBJ2-4; D might be TRBD1 (5 bases). The CDR3 covers 15 residues. V gave up 2 bases and J gave up 10 bases, with 18 bases separating them. From germline, CDR1 is ENHRY and CDR2 SYGVKD. In DNA form, the CDR3 reads TGTGCCATCAGTGAGGAAATCCAGGGTCAAGGGATTCAGTACTTC. Translating it yields CAISEEIQGQGIQYF.

DNA of the CDR3: TGTGCCAGCAGCTTAAAGGGGGAGGGCCGAAACACCGGGGAGCTGTTTTTT. Translated: CASSLKGEGRNTGELFF. The chain is built from TRBV7-9 and TRBJ2-2; D perhaps matches TRBD2 (7 bases). This CDR3 region has 17 residues. Germline loops: CDR1 SEHNR, CDR2 FQNEAQ (reference sequence). Trimming cost V 2 bases and J 2 bases, with 15 bases left between them.

This clone was counted only a few times. V and J are TRBV4-2 and TRBJ2-7; TRBD2 aligns across 13 bases. Germline CDR1 LGHNA, CDR2 YNFKEQ. J gave up 0 bases and V 3 bases, and 8 bases lay outside the gene matches. The CDR3 consists of 18 residues. The CDR3 region has the DNA TGTGCCAGCAGCCAGGCCGGGACTAGCGGGGTTAGCTCCTACGAGCAGTACTTC. It encodes CASSQAGTSGVSSYEQYF.

The CDR3 here is CSVEDWRQSVNYGYTF. The DNA for the CDR3 is TGCAGCGTTGAAGATTGGAGGCAGTCTGTGAACTATGGCTACACCTTC. The V and J genes are TRBV29-1 and TRBJ1-2, with D hard to call. Germline values: CDR1 SQVTM, CDR2 ANQGSEA. The CDR3 sequence is 16 residues long. Trimming shortened V by 0 bases and J by 2 bases, and 16 bases separated the two germline ends.

The chain links TRBV4-1 to TRBJ2-1, with 12 bases identical to TRBD2. Trimming at V came to 3 bases and at J to 8 bases, leaving 20 bases not matched to a gene. Germline values: CDR1 MGHRA, CDR2 YSYEKL. The CDR3 has 20 amino acids. In nucleotides, the CDR3 is TGCGCCAGCAGCCACACCCGGCGGGCTAGCGGGAGGGCCACGGTAGATGAGCAGTTCTTC. This translates into CASSHTRRASGRATVDEQFF.

J is TRBJ1-4 and V is TRBV6-1, with D hard to call. Germline assignment: CDR1 MNHNS and CDR2 SASEGT. This CDR3 has 14 residues. Trimming left V 2 bases short and J 7 bases short, with 11 bases between. The CDR3 spells CASSEQVAGEKLFF. The CDR3 coding sequence is TGTGCCAGCAGTGAACAGGTTGCCGGTGAAAAACTGTTTTTT.

The table lists this clone with a few counts. This chain joins TRBV19 and TRBJ1-2; D ambiguous. The CDR3 is 12 residues long. Germline CDR1 LNHDA, CDR2 SQIVND (reference sequence). Between the trimmed V and J ends, which lost 6 bases and 6 bases, there was a span of 11 bases. The CDR3 sequence is CASRTLRDGYTF. Written as DNA, the CDR3 is TGTGCCAGTAGGACGTTGAGGGATGGCTACACCTTC.